This TCR beta chain was sequenced during a study of T cell responses to AZD1222 COVID-19 vaccine. Repertoires were generated with immunoSEQ multiplex PCR, while TCRdb's copy carries only in-frame clones and drops some. The top ten hold 9.5% to 13% of the sample, which has about 76,000 clones, approximately 90% seen once. V gave up 5 bases and J gave up 0 bases, with 20 bases separating them. CDR1 and CDR2 from the germline V gene are SGHAT and FQNNGV. The CDR3 extends over 18 amino acids. The source of this sequence is an adult in good health. The chain has TRBV11-2 and TRBJ2-4; D perhaps matches TRBD1 (7 bases). The specimen was peripheral blood, collected on day 0 of AZD1222 vaccination. CDR3 sequence: CASSTPAGQYLAKNIQYF. The CDR3 DNA sequence: TGTGCCAGCAGCACCCCCGCGGGACAGTACTTAGCCAAAAACATTCAGTACTTC.